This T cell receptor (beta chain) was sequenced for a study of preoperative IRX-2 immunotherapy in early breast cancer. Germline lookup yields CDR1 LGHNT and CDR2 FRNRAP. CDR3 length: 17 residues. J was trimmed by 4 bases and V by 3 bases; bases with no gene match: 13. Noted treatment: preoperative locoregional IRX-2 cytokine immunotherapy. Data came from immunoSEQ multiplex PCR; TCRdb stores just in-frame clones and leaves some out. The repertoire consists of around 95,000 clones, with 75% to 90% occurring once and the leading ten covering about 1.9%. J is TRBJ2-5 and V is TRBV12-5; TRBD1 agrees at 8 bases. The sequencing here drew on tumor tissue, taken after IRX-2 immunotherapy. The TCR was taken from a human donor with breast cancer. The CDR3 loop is CASGLGFPGGAGETQYF. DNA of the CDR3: TGTGCTAGTGGTTTAGGTTTCCCAGGGGGCGCGGGAGAGACCCAGTACTTC. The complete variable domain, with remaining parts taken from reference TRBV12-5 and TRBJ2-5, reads DARVTQTPRHKVTEMGQEVTMRCQPILGHNTVFWYRQTMMQGLELLAYFRNRAPLDDSGMPKDRFSAEMPDATLATLKIQPSEPRDSAVYFCASGLGFPGGAGETQYFGPGTRLLVL.